This T cell receptor beta chain was obtained from a study of technical replicates of blood from a handful of donors. CDR3 length: 11 amino acids. V lost 8 bases to trimming and J lost 6 bases; unmatched junction nucleotides: 6. Germline CDR1 is DFQATT and CDR2 is SNEGSKA (reference sequence). Repertoires were generated with immunoSEQ multiplex PCR, while TCRdb's copy carries only in-frame clones and drops some. The sample lists fewer than 85,000 clones; just under 95% were seen once. This chain connects TRBV20-1 to TRBJ2-7, with 8 bases aligning to TRBD1. The sequencing input was T cells isolated from PBMCs. The clonotype was recovered from a human donor in good health. For the CDR3, the DNA is TGCAGTACTCCCGACAGGGGCGAGCAGTACTTC. Its translation: CSTPDRGEQYF.